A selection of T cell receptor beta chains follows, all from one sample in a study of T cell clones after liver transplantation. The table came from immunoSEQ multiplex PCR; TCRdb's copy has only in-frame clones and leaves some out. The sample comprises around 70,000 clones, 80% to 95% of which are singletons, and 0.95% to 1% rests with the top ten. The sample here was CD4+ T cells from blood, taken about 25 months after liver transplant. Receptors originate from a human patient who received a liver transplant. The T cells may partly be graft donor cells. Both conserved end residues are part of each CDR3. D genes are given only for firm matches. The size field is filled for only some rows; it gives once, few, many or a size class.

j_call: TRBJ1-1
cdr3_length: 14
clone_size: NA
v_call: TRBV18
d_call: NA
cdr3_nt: TGTGCCAGCTCTACAAGTTCCCAGGGCACTGAAGCTTTCTTT
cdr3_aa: CASSTSSQGTEAFF

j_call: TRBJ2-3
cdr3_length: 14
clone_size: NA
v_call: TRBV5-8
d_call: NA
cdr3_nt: TGTGCCAGCAGCTTGTCCATTGGCACAGATACGCAGTATTTT
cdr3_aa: CASSLSIGTDTQYF

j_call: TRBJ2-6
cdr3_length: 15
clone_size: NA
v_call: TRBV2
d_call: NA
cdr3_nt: TGTGCCAGCCACCCAGACCCTTCTGGGGCCAACGTCCTGACTTTC
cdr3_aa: CASHPDPSGANVLTF

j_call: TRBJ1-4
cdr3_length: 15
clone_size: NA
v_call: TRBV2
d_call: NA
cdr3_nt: TGTGCCAGCAGTCCCTGGACGTCAACTAATGAAAAACTGTTTTTT
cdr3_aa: CASSPWTSTNEKLFF

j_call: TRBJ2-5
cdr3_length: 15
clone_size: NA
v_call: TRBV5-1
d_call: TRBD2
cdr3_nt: TGCGCCAGCAGCTCGACCTTAGCGGGCGGGGAGACCCAGTACTTC
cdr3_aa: CASSSTLAGGETQYF

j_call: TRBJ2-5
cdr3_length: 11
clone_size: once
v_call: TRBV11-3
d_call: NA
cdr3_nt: TGTGCCAGCAGTTCGGCCGAGACCCAGTACTTC
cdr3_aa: CASSSAETQYF

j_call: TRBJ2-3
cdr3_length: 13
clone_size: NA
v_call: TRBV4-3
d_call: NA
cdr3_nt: TGCGCCAGCAGCCGGGTTTACACAGATACGCAGTATTTT
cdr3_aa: CASSRVYTDTQYF

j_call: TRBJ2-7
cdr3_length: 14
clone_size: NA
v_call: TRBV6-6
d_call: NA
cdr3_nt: TGTGCCAGCAGTCAAGGATACAGCCCGACGAAGCAGTACTTC
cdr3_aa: CASSQGYSPTKQYF

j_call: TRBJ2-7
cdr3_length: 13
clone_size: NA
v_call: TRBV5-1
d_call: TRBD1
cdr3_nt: TGCGCCAGCACGGACAGGCCAACCTACGAGCAGTACTTC
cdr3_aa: CASTDRPTYEQYF

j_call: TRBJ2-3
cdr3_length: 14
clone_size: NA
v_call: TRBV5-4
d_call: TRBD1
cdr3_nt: TGTGCCAGCAGCACTTCAGGGGGCGCGGATACGCAGTATTTT
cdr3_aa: CASSTSGGADTQYF

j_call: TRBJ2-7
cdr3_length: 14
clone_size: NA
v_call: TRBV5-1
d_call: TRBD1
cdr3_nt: TGCGCCAGCAGCCCCGACAGGGGAGGTTACGAGCAGTACTTC
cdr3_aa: CASSPDRGGYEQYF

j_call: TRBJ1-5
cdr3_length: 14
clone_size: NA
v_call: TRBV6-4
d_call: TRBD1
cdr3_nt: TGTGCCAGCAGTGACCCGGGGGACAGCCAGCCCCAGCATTTT
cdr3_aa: CASSDPGDSQPQHF

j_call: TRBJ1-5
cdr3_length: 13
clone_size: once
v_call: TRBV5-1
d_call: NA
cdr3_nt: TGCGCCAGCAGCTTGGCAGTAAATCAGCCCCAGCATTTT
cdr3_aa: CASSLAVNQPQHF

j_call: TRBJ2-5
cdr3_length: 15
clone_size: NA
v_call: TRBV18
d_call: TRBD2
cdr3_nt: TGTGCCAGCCGGGGACTAGCGGGAGATAGAGAGACCCAGTACTTC
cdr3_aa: CASRGLAGDRETQYF

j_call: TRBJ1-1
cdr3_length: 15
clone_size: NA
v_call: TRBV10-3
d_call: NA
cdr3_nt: TGTGCCATCAGTGAGTCGATACAGGGGAACACTGAAGCTTTCTTT
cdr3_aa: CAISESIQGNTEAFF

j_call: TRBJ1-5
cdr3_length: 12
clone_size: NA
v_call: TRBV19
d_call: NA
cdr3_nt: TGTGCCAGTAGTACCGAAAATCAGCCCCAGCATTTT
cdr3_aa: CASSTENQPQHF

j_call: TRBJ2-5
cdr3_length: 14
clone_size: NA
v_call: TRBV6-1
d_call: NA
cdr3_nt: TGTGCCAGCAGTGAAGCTGCCAGGAAAGAGACCGGGTACTTC
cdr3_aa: CASSEAARKETGYF

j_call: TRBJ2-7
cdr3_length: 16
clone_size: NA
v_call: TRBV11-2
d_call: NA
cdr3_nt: TGTGCCAGCAGCTTAGGTCGGTTGTTGACTAACTACGAGCAGTACTTC
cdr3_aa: CASSLGRLLTNYEQYF

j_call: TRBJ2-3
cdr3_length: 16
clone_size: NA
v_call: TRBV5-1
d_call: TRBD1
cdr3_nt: TGCGCCAGCAGCATCTACAGGGGATTTACCACAGATACGCAGTATTTT
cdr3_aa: CASSIYRGFTTDTQYF

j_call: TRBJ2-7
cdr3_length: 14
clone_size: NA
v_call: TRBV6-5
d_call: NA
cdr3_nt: TGTGCCAGCAGACGGGACAAGACCCCCTACGAGCAGTACTTC
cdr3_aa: CASRRDKTPYEQYF

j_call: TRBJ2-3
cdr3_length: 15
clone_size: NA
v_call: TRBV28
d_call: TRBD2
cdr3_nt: TGTGCCAGCAAAGTTAGCGGGAGGGCCGCAGATACGCAGTATTTT
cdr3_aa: CASKVSGRAADTQYF

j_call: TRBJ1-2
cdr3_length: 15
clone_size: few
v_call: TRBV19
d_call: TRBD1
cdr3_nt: TGTGCCAGTAGTATAGCGGACAGGGTTAACTATGGCTACACCTTC
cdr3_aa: CASSIADRVNYGYTF

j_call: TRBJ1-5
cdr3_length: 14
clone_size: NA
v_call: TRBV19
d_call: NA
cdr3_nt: TGTGCCAGTAGTATATTTAGGCAGAATCAGCCCCAGCATTTT
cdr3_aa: CASSIFRQNQPQHF

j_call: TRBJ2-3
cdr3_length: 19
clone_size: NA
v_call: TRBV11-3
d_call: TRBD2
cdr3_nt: TGTGCCAGCAGCCCAAAATTCCCAGGGACTAGCGGGAGATCAGATACGCAGTATTTT
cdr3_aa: CASSPKFPGTSGRSDTQYF

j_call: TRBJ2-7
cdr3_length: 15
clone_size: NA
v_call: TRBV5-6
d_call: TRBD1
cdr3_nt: TGTGCCAGCAGCCTCCGGGACAGGGGTTTCTACGAGCAGTACTTC
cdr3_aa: CASSLRDRGFYEQYF

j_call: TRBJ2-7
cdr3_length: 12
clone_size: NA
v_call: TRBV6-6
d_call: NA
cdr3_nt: TGTGCCAGCAGCTTAGTTTCCTACGAGCAGTACTTC
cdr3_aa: CASSLVSYEQYF

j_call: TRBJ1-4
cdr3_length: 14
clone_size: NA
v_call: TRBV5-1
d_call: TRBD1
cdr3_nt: TGCGCCAGCAAAGAGGTGACAGGGGAGGAAAAACTGTTTTTT
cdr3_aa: CASKEVTGEEKLFF

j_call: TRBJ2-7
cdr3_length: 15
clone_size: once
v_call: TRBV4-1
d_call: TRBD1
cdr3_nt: TGCGCCAGCAGCCTCGGACAGGTCGGCTCCTACGAGCAGTACTTC
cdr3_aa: CASSLGQVGSYEQYF

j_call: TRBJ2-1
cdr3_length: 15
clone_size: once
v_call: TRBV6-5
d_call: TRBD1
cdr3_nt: TGTGCCAGCAGTTATGACAGGGTATCCCACAATGAGCAGTTCTTC
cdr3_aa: CASSYDRVSHNEQFF